This T cell receptor (beta chain) was captured in a study of human T cells and chemical hapten exposure. Study background: Patients, largely female, had alopecia areata, totalis or universalis.

TCRdb analysed the RACE reads with MiXCR anew, one entry per CDR3 protein. The table records nearly 350,000 distinct CDR3 sequences, around 7% of them present only once. Study observations and caveats: TCRs at a frequency above 1 in 1000 stayed unchanged with DPC sensitization.

A remark on this clonotype: Its antigen is undetermined. At one end the junction does not follow the germline gene, possibly because of a read error.

This CDR3 spans 15 amino acids. Germline V gene sequence: CDR1 KGHSH, CDR2 LQKENI. Sample time point: patch test 1, 2 weeks after DPC sensitization. Regarding treatment: therapeutic diphenylcyclopropenone sensitization with weekly scalp DPC. This material consisted of whole blood, taken in connection with sensitization to the hapten diphenylcyclopropenone (DPC). V and J are TRBV18 and TRBJ1-1, with 8 nucleotides matching TRBD1. This sequence was found in a woman aged 18-30 years with alopecia areata. Some clones in this sample may be carry-over from other donors' samples. CDR3 loop: CTSSPDRAMNTEAFF. The CDR3 bases are TGTACCAGCTCACCGGACAGGGCAATGAACACTGAAGCTTTCTTT.